This TCR beta chain appears in the sequencing data of a study of cytomegalovirus exposure and HLA in healthy donors. Study-wide context: Across about 400 genotyped donors, 81% landed in the Caucasian-associated ancestry cluster.

Study outcomes and limitations: The authors later found most CMV-associated TCR beta chains appeared HLA-restricted. Data from an earlier analysis indicated that most TCR beta V segments were productive either about 87% or about 30% of the time. Common viral pathogens were later found to be apparently linked to several of the most significant clusters.

This clone was seen a single time. The target antigen is unknown. Trimming at V came to 7 bases and at J to 4 bases, leaving 9 bases not matched to a gene. This CDR3 contains 13 residues. Per germline, CDR1 SQVTM and CDR2 ANQGSEA. The primer mix had 60 Vbeta and 13 Jbeta primers. Assay: immunoSEQ multiplex PCR; the TCRdb copy retains only in-frame clones and omits some. The table has about 59,000 clones, roughly 84% seen once. Sequenced: PBMCs. The chain combines TRBV29-1 with TRBJ2-7; 8 positions match TRBD1. The receptor comes from a human donor in good health. The CDR3 is CSAAGTGNYEQYF. The CDR3 nucleotides read TGCAGCGCAGCCGGGACAGGAAATTACGAGCAGTACTTC.